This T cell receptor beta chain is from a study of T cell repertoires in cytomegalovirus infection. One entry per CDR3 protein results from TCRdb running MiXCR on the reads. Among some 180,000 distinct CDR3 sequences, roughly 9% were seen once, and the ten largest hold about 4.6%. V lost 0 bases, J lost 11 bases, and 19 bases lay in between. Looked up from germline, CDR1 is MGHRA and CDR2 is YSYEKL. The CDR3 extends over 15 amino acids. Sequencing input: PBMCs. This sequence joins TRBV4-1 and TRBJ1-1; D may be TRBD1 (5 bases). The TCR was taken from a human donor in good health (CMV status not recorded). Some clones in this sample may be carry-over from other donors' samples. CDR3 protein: CASSQDRGRAGTAFF. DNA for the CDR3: TGCGCCAGCAGCCAAGATCGTGGCAGGGCCGGCACGGCTTTCTTT.